This entry features one TCR beta chain sequence. Its specificity is unknown. The read terminates 3 residues ahead of where the CDR3 ends, so the germline J gene completes it. CVID subjects were some 15 female and some 28 male, aged roughly 8 to 64. For at least one year, all CVID subjects received replacement immunoglobulin. Blood came from CVID subjects not ill and not taking immunomodulatory or immunosuppressive medication. The CDR3 has 16 amino acids. Germline values: CDR1 SNHLY, CDR2 FYNNEI. With 6 bases removed from V and 3 bases from J, the gap between germline ends came to 20 bases. The table came from immunoSEQ multiplex PCR; TCRdb's copy has only in-frame clones and leaves some out. The sample presents roughly 42,000 clones, none singletons. These data belong to a study of T cell clonality in common variable immunodeficiency. Overall study results and limits: In common variable immunodeficiency, TCR beta chains reportedly carried fewer deletions and N-nucleotide insertions. TCRbeta clonality was increased in CVID versus healthy controls.

Specimen: peripheral blood mononuclear cells. This TCR came from a human donor with common variable immunodeficiency. The chain carries TRBV2 and TRBJ1-2, with D maybe TRBD1 (6 bases). The part of the CDR3 DNA that was read is TGTGCCAGCAGGTCCCCAAGAGACAGGACGGACTATGGC. Its protein product is CASRSPRDRTDYG. The full-length CDR3 reads as CASRSPRDRTDYGYTF. Variable domain in full (rest from reference TRBV2 and TRBJ1-2): EPEVTQTPSHQVTQMGQEVILRCVPISNHLYFYWYRQILGQKVEFLVSFYNNEISEKSEIFDDQFSVERPDGSNFTLKIRSTKLEDSAMYFCASRSPRDRTDYGYTFGSGTRLTVV.